This T cell receptor (beta chain) derives from a study of T cell responses to AZD1222 COVID-19 vaccine (dated by TCRdb to about 2021). Regarding the research as a whole: A total of 230 to 250 trial participants underwent TCR sequencing, of whom 200 to 220 had received two doses of AZD1222 and roughly 26 had received two doses of the MenACWY control vaccine. Trial participants were enrolled by age into subgroups of 18-55, 56-69 and 70-plus years, and around 150, 28 and 57 TCR-sequenced participants, respectively, were included in these subgroups.

The sample's time point label is to be understood as: about 28 days (+/-7) after the second vaccine dose. AZD1222 recipients given second doses at about 4 weeks or at about 12 weeks were pooled, since spike-specific TCR depth and breadth were not found to differ between the two schedules. Vaccinee samples were obtained from the UK trials COV001 and COV002, which included a single-blind randomized controlled phase 2/3 trial of AZD1222 (ChAdOx1 nCoV-19) in healthy adults. For TCRbeta chain sequencing, PBMC samples from trial participants were taken at day 0 and at day 28 after the second dose. Trimming accounts for 5 bases at V and 2 bases at J, while the number of junction bases matched to no gene is 10. The CDR3 numbers 17 residues from cysteine through phenylalanine. Just the 51-base CDR3 DNA is kept, in frame starting at base 1. From the germline V gene (reference sequence), CDR1 is MNHEY and CDR2 is SMNVEV.

A word on this clone: The antigen this receptor binds is unknown. No much larger clone exists at a distance of one base, and base qualities are not known.

The CDR3 regions of human TCRbeta chains were subjected to immunosequencing. From the authors' description of their analysis: Repertoire TCRs were checked for matches against a reference library of SARS-CoV-2-specific TCRs that had been generated using the MIRA antigen-specificity platform. Breadth was defined as the fraction of unique TCRs that were SARS-CoV-2-associated, and depth was defined as the fraction of total T cells that were SARS-CoV-2-associated. Using the MIRA data, every spike-specific TCR was mapped to the spike region that the TCR reacted to and assigned to either a CD4 or a CD8 class. Log10-transformed breadth and depth values were compared by one-way ANOVA with Sidak's multiple comparisons tests. This immuneACCESS table, as held by TCRdb, lists in-frame sequences with V and J called but not all clones. Of the missing ones, under half trace to an unresolved V gene in checked studies; the others have no known cause. The V and J calls and clone size come from that table; D and trimming were worked out from the DNA. The sample records around 110,000 clones, roughly nine tenths of which are singletons. Roughly 1.5% of the sample is held by the ten biggest clonotypes.

Overall study outcomes, separate from this receptor: After two AZD1222 doses, spike-specific TCR breadth and depth were significantly higher than at day 0 and than in MenACWY recipients. Participants were mostly white British, with more females than males. The authors suggested clonal diversity may have been underestimated. Because no day 14 peak-response samples were available, repertoires were characterized only after the peak T cell response. Conclusions about previously exposed vaccinees are limited, since just a handful of AZD1222 recipients were seropositive for SARS-CoV-2 at baseline. In the small 56-69-year group, the increase in depth fell short of significance, most likely because of low power. Vaccine-associated CD4 TCRs spanned the whole spike protein, with dominant responses in regions 160-218 and 743-854. Nearly half of unique spike-specific TCRs reportedly recognized epitopes outside regions mutated in the B.1.351 and B.1.1.7 variants.

Specimen: peripheral blood, collected 28 days after the second AZD1222 dose. Recombination connected TRBV27 to TRBJ2-2, with 8 bases matching TRBD1. The sequence was obtained from an adult who received the AZD1222 COVID-19 vaccine. The CDR3 is CASSLRLTGGNTGELFF. In nucleotide form, the sequence is TGTGCCAGCAGTCTCAGGCTAACAGGGGGAAACACCGGGGAGCTGTTTTTT.